A selection of T cell receptor beta chains follows, all from one sample in a study of immune cell composition in non-small cell lung cancer. Assay used: immunoSEQ multiplex PCR; TCRdb lists only in-frame clones, some missing. The profile shows roughly 3,000 clones, 73% of them singletons. These records were also assigned to another study, of CD4 T cells in lung cancer.

The sequencing sample was made of non-adjacent lung tissue. The source is a human donor with non-small cell lung cancer. The CDR3 runs from the conserved cysteine through the conserved F or W. D genes are given only for firm matches. Size is omitted from some rows. Given values are once, few, many or a class for expanded clones.

V gene	D gene	clone size	J gene	CDR3 DNA	CDR3 protein
TRBV6-1	TRBD1	-	TRBJ2-1	TGTGCCAGCAGTGATGACAGGGGGGGCTCCTACAATGAGCAGTTCTTC	CASSDDRGGSYNEQFF
TRBV28	-	-	TRBJ1-2	TGTGCCAGCAGGACAGTCTACTATGGCTACACCTTC	CASRTVYYGYTF
TRBV15	-	-	TRBJ1-3	TGTGCCACCAGCAAAGAGGGAGGAAGCGCGGCTGGAAACACCATATATTTT	CATSKEGGSAAGNTIYF
TRBV11-2	-	-	TRBJ2-3	TGTGCCAGCAGGTTGAACAGGGTCACAGATACGCAGTATTTT	CASRLNRVTDTQYF
TRBV7-2	-	-	TRBJ1-1	TGTGCCAGCAGCTTTAAGGGGGGGGTATTCACTGAAGCTTTCTTT	CASSFKGGVFTEAFF
TRBV28	-	-	TRBJ1-2	TGTGCCAGCCGGAGGGATAATGGCTACACCTTC	CASRRDNGYTF
TRBV7-2	-	-	TRBJ1-1	TGTGCCAGCAGCCGGGGACACGTTGAAGCTTTCTTT	CASSRGHVEAFF
TRBV7-9	TRBD1	-	TRBJ1-4	TGTGCCAGCAGCTTAAGAGGGGGCGATGAAAAACTGTTTTTT	CASSLRGGDEKLFF
TRBV5-1	TRBD2	-	TRBJ2-7	TGCGCCAGCAGCTTGGTCGGGACTAGCGGGGGGAACTACGAGCAGTACTTC	CASSLVGTSGGNYEQYF
TRBV5-4	-	-	TRBJ2-3	TGTGCCAGCAGCTCGAACCAGGGTCCTAGCACAGATACGCAGTATTTT	CASSSNQGPSTDTQYF
TRBV5-1	-	-	TRBJ2-1	TGCGCCAGCAGGTTACAAACTAGCAACAATGAGCAGTTCTTC	CASRLQTSNNEQFF
TRBV6-5	-	few	TRBJ2-7	TGTGCCAGCAGTTACTCGGCTGACTACGAGCAGTACTTC	CASSYSADYEQYF
TRBV7-9	TRBD1	once	TRBJ1-3	TGTGCCAGCAGCCAAAGCCCGGGACAGAGCTCTGGAAACACCATATATTTT	CASSQSPGQSSGNTIYF
TRBV6-5	-	-	TRBJ1-3	TGTGCCAGCAGTTACGACAGAACCGGAAACACCATATATTTT	CASSYDRTGNTIYF
TRBV7-2	-	-	TRBJ1-5	TGTGCCAGCAGCTTAGAGCGGAATCAGCCCCAGCATTTT	CASSLERNQPQHF
TRBV11-3	-	-	TRBJ2-7	TGTGCCAGCAGCTTAGTCTTGGACACCAGCTACGAGCAGTACTTC	CASSLVLDTSYEQYF
TRBV7-2	TRBD2	-	TRBJ2-3	TGTGCCAGCAGCTTAGCGTTGACTAGCTGGAACACAGATACGCAGTATTTT	CASSLALTSWNTDTQYF
TRBV28	TRBD1	-	TRBJ1-4	TGTGCCAGCGAGACAGGGGCGGCTAATGAAAAACTGTTTTTT	CASETGAANEKLFF
TRBV21-1	-	few	TRBJ1-2	TGTGCCAGCAGCGCCCGCACAGGGGTTGATGGCTACACCTTC	CASSARTGVDGYTF
TRBV9	-	-	TRBJ2-2	TGTGCCAGCAGCGTAGGAGTAACCGGGGAGCTGTTTTTT	CASSVGVTGELFF
TRBV6-5	-	-	TRBJ2-2	TGTGCCAGCTGGTCAGGGACCGGGGAGCTGTTTTTT	CASWSGTGELFF
TRBV19	-	once	TRBJ2-1	TGTGCCAGTAGTACGAACCCCGGCAGGGCGCACAATGAGCAGTTCTTC	CASSTNPGRAHNEQFF
TRBV7-9	TRBD1	-	TRBJ2-7	TGTGCCAGCAGCTTATTTCGACAGGGGGTCGGCGAGCAGTACTTC	CASSLFRQGVGEQYF
TRBV30	-	-	TRBJ1-2	TGTGCCTCTGACCGGGCTGGAGGATGGGACTACACCTTC	CASDRAGGWDYTF
TRBV28	-	once	TRBJ1-5	TGTGCCAGCAGTCCGGGCGGGACCAATCAGCCCCAGCATTTT	CASSPGGTNQPQHF
TRBV19	-	few	TRBJ1-4	TGTGCCAGTACGGACAGAGCAACTAATGAAAAACTGTTTTTT	CASTDRATNEKLFF
TRBV7-3	TRBD1	-	TRBJ1-5	TGTGCCAGCAGCGCTGGAGGGGGCGCAGGGCAGCCCCAGCATTTT	CASSAGGGAGQPQHF
TRBV7-9	TRBD2	-	TRBJ2-5	TGTGCCAGCAGCTTAGGAGCGGGGGGAAAAGAGACCCAGTACTTC	CASSLGAGGKETQYF
TRBV11-3	TRBD1	-	TRBJ1-4	TGTGCCAGCAGCCCCCGAGGACAGGGGGCTGAAAAACTGTTTTTT	CASSPRGQGAEKLFF
TRBV5-1	TRBD1	-	TRBJ2-4	TGCGCCAGCAGCTTGGAGGGACAGGTGGCCGGGGACATTCAGTACTTC	CASSLEGQVAGDIQYF
TRBV7-2	TRBD2	-	TRBJ2-5	TGTGCCAGCAGCTGGACTAGCGGGGGGGCGGAGACCCAGTACTTC	CASSWTSGGAETQYF
TRBV4-1	TRBD1	-	TRBJ2-2	TGCGCCAGCAGCCCGGGACAGCCGAGAAGAGGTTCCGGGGAGCTGTTTTTT	CASSPGQPRRGSGELFF
TRBV6-6	-	-	TRBJ1-1	TGTGCCAGCAGTTACGGCGGGGGGCGCGTGAACACTGAAGCTTTCTTT	CASSYGGGRVNTEAFF
TRBV2	TRBD1	-	TRBJ1-6	TGTGCCAGCAGGTTTGCGGGGACAGGAGATTCACCCCTCCACTTT	CASRFAGTGDSPLHF
TRBV7-3	-	-	TRBJ2-3	TGTGCCAGCAGCCCTTGGGGGCCCACAGATACGCAGTATTTT	CASSPWGPTDTQYF